Listed below are T cell receptor beta chains from one sample, sequenced in a study of radiation and T cells in renal cell carcinoma. Sequencing was performed with immunoSEQ multiplex PCR; in TCRdb, only in-frame clones are kept and a portion is missing. The sample consists of 130,000 to 150,000 clones, about 88% of them appearing once. The sequenced sample was blood, obtained from a patient whose treatment included radiotherapy and nephrectomy. Source of these receptors: a woman between 50 and 59 years old with renal cell carcinoma. The CDR3 runs from the conserved cysteine through the conserved F or W. The D gene is left open where the match is weak.

>.|TRBJ1-1|TRBV11-2
TGTGCCAGCAGCGGTCTAAGGGGAACTGAAGCTTTCTTT
CASSGLRGTEAFF
>TRBD1|TRBJ1-1|TRBV6-5
TGTGCCAGCATCAGGAAGACAGGGGTGAACACTGAAGCTTTCTTT
CASIRKTGVNTEAFF
>TRBD1|TRBJ2-7|TRBV7-2
TGTGCCAGCAGCCCGGGACAGGGAGAAGGCGAGCAGTACTTC
CASSPGQGEGEQYF
>.|TRBJ1-2|TRBV30
TGTGCCTGGACCCCCGGGGGCAGGGTCTATGGCTACACCTTC
CAWTPGGRVYGYTF
>.|TRBJ1-4|TRBV23-1
TGCGCCAGCAGTCAATGCCATGAAAAACTGTTTTTT
CASSQCHEKLFF
>.|TRBJ2-2|TRBV4-3
TGCGCCAGCACCCCGGGATATACGAACACCGGGGAGCTGTTTTTT
CASTPGYTNTGELFF
>TRBD1|TRBJ2-7|TRBV5-6
TGTGCCAGCAAACTCGGACAGGACCTCTCCTACGAGCAGTACTTC
CASKLGQDLSYEQYF
>.|TRBJ1-2|TRBV6-5
TGTGCCAGCAGCCCTACCCGGTGGTCTGGCTACACCTTC
CASSPTRWSGYTF
>.|TRBJ2-1|TRBV4-2
TGTGCCAGCAGCCATGTTCAATCTCATGAGCAGTTCTTC
CASSHVQSHEQFF
>TRBD1|TRBJ1-1|TRBV5-6
TGTGCCAGCAGCTTGTGGGACAGGAACACTGAAGCTTTCTTT
CASSLWDRNTEAFF
>TRBD2|TRBJ2-7|TRBV7-9
TGTGCCAGCAGCTCCGGACTAGCGGGGAACTACGAGCAGTACTTC
CASSSGLAGNYEQYF
>TRBD2|TRBJ2-3|TRBV6-5
TGTGCCAGCAGTCGGGGGGGCACAGATACGCAGTATTTT
CASSRGGTDTQYF
>.|TRBJ2-7|TRBV5-6
TGTGCCAGCAGCTTGACGTTTTCCTACGAGCAGTACTTC
CASSLTFSYEQYF
>TRBD2|TRBJ2-1|TRBV19
TGTGCCAGTAAAGAGAGCGGGAGGGATGAGCAGTTCTTC
CASKESGRDEQFF
>TRBD1|TRBJ1-1|TRBV5-6
TGTGCCAGCAGCTACCGACAGGGTGGAGGCGCTGAAGCTTTCTTT
CASSYRQGGGAEAFF